The clone carrying this T cell receptor beta chain was recorded many times. The entry originates in a study of molecular identifiers for immune sequencing clone quantification. Study context: The replicate experiment used RNA from approximately 20,000 or 100,000 naive CD8 cells. This RNA was split into five aliquots, and four of them were sequenced.

TCRdb re-called the PCR reads with MiXCR, one entry per CDR3 protein. The table shows about 640,000 distinct CDR3 sequences, with just under 20% occurring only once. The CDR3 contains 11 residues. Germline values: CDR1 SQVTM, CDR2 ANQGSEA. Trimming took off 0 bases at V and 11 bases at J, with 10 bases between the two ends. The sequencing sample was made of naive CD8+ T cells from blood, with Jurkat cell RNA spiked in. This sample's subset: FACS-sorted CD8+CD4-CCR7+CD45RA+ naive T cells. V usage is TRBV29-1 and J usage is TRBJ2-5, with D uncertain. The TCR sequence derives from a human donor in good health. Some libraries in this study had Jurkat cell RNA spiked in. The CDR3 reads CSVEEGYRQYF. For the CDR3, the DNA is TGCAGCGTTGAAGAGGGCTACCGGCAGTACTTC.